This is a list of T cell receptor beta chains from one sample in a study of CD8+ T cells in alopecia areata. Assay used: immunoSEQ multiplex PCR; TCRdb lists only in-frame clones, some missing. The table lists 40,000 to 50,000 clones, under 70% of them singletons. The sequenced sample was CD8+ T cells sorted from blood, obtained at week 4, from a patient treated with tofacitinib. These receptors were taken from a human donor with alopecia areata. Each CDR3 is given with its conserved first and last residue. Fields, in order: V gene, D gene, CDR3 protein. The D gene is left open where the match is weak.

TRBV6-4 . CASSDSTDTQYF
TRBV4-1 . CASSQEWGTENYEQYF
TRBV29-1 . CSVGGHGRAVGYEQYF
TRBV7-8 TRBD1 CASSGTAVGGSTDTQYF
TRBV5-1 . CASSLEGGFYNEQFF
TRBV5-6 TRBD1 CASSLGTGEYQPQHF
TRBV6-6 TRBD2 CASSSGGARGEQFF
TRBV29-1 TRBD1 CSVPFGTGVGEQYF
TRBV29-1 . CSVEDSWRTQYF
TRBV2 TRBD1 CASESVTGRNGNEQFF
TRBV2 TRBD2 CASSWAREGADTQYF
TRBV11-2 TRBD2 CASSSRGTIGAYF
TRBV30 TRBD1 CATTGENYEQYF
TRBV4-3 TRBD2 CASSQGEGVYNEQFF
TRBV30 . CAWNTGTMNTEAFF
TRBV10-2 . CASSESPAGYGYTF
TRBV11-1 . CASSFVSRNTEAFF
TRBV9 . CASSVADRGYEQYF
TRBV4-3 . CASSHAVWVRPHEQYF
TRBV7-2 TRBD1 CASSLHRGREGYTF
TRBV29-1 TRBD2 CSVLFITSGEYEQYF
TRBV2 . CASSEVPRNEQFF
TRBV7-9 . CASSTEQGEGVDGYTF
TRBV2 . CATEGVPDTQYF
TRBV27 . CASSGYGDRYGYTF
TRBV4-1 . CASSQDPETGLYEQYF
TRBV7-9 TRBD1 CANGQGIGTEAFF
TRBV4-3 . CASSPDKDPSYEQYF
TRBV27 . CASSRSGVDSYEQYF
TRBV9 . CASSPRPGNTIYF
TRBV29-1 . CSVVQQDHNYGYTF
TRBV25-1 . CASSEGYEQYF
TRBV7-2 . CASSLGVRDQPQHF
TRBV7-2 TRBD2 CASSPGSGTGYEQYF
TRBV29-1 TRBD2 CSVRGSGNPYNEQFF
TRBV4-3 TRBD1 CASSSGTGDYEQYF
TRBV29-1 . CSVEDAGSGYNEQFF
TRBV14 . CASSQDRTANYYNEQFF
TRBV4-3 . CASSQGRVTEAFF